This T cell receptor beta chain was profiled in a study of shared clonotypes between healthy human individuals. Findings and limits, study-wide: A handful of donors showed sharing of around 5% of naive CD4 clonotypes. The study generally estimated greater richness for naive than memory subsets.

The data were produced by immunoSEQ multiplex PCR, yet TCRdb's version contains in-frame clones alone and is incomplete. The table lists more than 2,000,000 clones, over 90% of them singletons, with 0.39% in the top ten. The germline V gene has CDR1 SGHRS and CDR2 YFSETQ. V was pared by 4 bases and J by 0 bases, with 25 bases between. The CDR3 is made up of 20 amino acids. As concerns this clone: Its antigen is currently unknown.

The origin of this receptor is a man aged 18 to 30 in good health. Some clones in this sample may be carry-over from other donors' samples. This rearrangement joins TRBV5-1 to TRBJ2-2; possible D gene TRBD2, 5 bases. Sequencing input: naive CD4+ T cells from PBMCs. Documented subset: CD45RA+ positively selected. CDR3 sequence: CASSRGRGTLYRSNTGELFF. In DNA form, the CDR3 reads TGCGCCAGCAGCCGTGGCCGGGGTACCCTATATAGATCGAACACCGGGGAGCTGTTTTTT.